The 23 T cell receptor beta chains below come from one sample, sequenced in a study of shared clonotypes between healthy human individuals. The method was immunoSEQ multiplex PCR; TCRdb's version includes in-frame clones alone and lacks a portion of them. The sample has 2,500,000 or so clones, under 95% seen once. Sequencing was performed on naive CD4+ T cells from PBMCs. Subset in this sample: CD45RA+ positively selected. The receptors originated from a man aged 18 to 29 in good health. Some clones in this sample may be carry-over from other donors' samples.

The chain links TRBV11-2 to TRBJ2-5, with TRBD1 identical over 7 bases. The germline V gene has CDR1 SGHAT and CDR2 FQNNGV. Trimming took 5 bases from V and 5 from J; bases not matched to a gene: 17. This CDR3 is built from 17 residues. The CDR3, as DNA: TGTGCCAGCAGCCCTTCCATAAACAGGGGTTTGGGGGAGACCCAGTACTTC. Translated: CASSPSINRGLGETQYF.

The chain carries TRBV18 and TRBJ1-5; D is uncertain. Germline lookup yields CDR1 KGHSH and CDR2 LQKENI. Deletions cut 4 bases from V and 3 bases from J, with 4 bases between. The CDR3 is made up of 12 amino acids. This chain's CDR3 is CASSRSNQPQHF. The CDR3, as DNA: TGTGCCAGCTCACGTTCCAATCAGCCCCAGCATTTT.

The rearrangement uses TRBV19 and TRBJ2-2, with D maybe TRBD2 (6 bases). Germline values: CDR1 LNHDA, CDR2 SQIVND (reference sequence). The ends were cut back, 5 bases at V and 3 bases at J, with 16 bases in the middle. The length of the CDR3 is 16 residues. CDR3 DNA sequence: TGTGCCAGTAGTCGGCGCGCGGGAATGGACACCGGGGAGCTGTTTTTT. Amino acids: CASSRRAGMDTGELFF.

The V call is TRBV9, the J call TRBJ2-3; 7 bases are a match to TRBD1. The ends lost 1 base at V and 3 bases at J; junction bases unmatched: 8. The germline CDR1 and CDR2 sequences are SGDLS and YYNGEE. The CDR3 is 16 residues long. The CDR3 reads CASSVMTGSRTDTQYF. For the CDR3, the DNA is TGTGCCAGCAGCGTAATGACAGGGAGTCGGACAGATACGCAGTATTTT.

The chain links TRBV27 to TRBJ2-5, with TRBD1 as a possible D gene (5 bases). V dropped 3 bases and J dropped 5 bases, with 10 bases sitting between them. Germline V gene lookup returns CDR1 MNHEY and CDR2 SMNVEV (reference sequence). This CDR3 comprises 13 residues. DNA of the CDR3: TGTGCCAGCAGTTTGGTGGGGCAGGAGACCCAGTACTTC. It translates to CASSLVGQETQYF.

The chain carries TRBV6-1 and TRBJ1-2, with 7 bases identical to TRBD1. CDR3 length equals 14 residues. The V segment lost 7 bases and the J segment 0 bases; nucleotides outside the gene matches: 5. The germline V gene encodes CDR1 MNHNS and CDR2 SASEGT. The CDR3 nucleotides read TGTGCCAGCATCGACAGGGCACCTAACTATGGCTACACCTTC. Translation gives CASIDRAPNYGYTF.

The chain recombines TRBV2 with TRBJ1-2; no clear D. The germline V gene has CDR1 SNHLY and CDR2 FYNNEI. CDR3 size: 13 residues. Trimming removed 7 bases from V and 0 bases from J, with 9 bases in between. This CDR3 reads CASTGTSNYGYTF. CDR3 DNA: TGTGCCAGCACCGGTACCTCTAACTATGGCTACACCTTC. The whole variable domain, remainder taken from reference TRBV2 and TRBJ1-2, is EPEVTQTPSHQVTQMGQEVILRCVPISNHLYFYWYRQILGQKVEFLVSFYNNEISEKSEIFDDQFSVERPDGSNFTLKIRSTKLEDSAMYFCASTGTSNYGYTFGSGTRLTVV.

The CDR3 DNA follows: TGCGCCAGCAACTCAGGGTACACCGGGGAGCTGTTTTTT. Protein: CASNSGYTGELFF. The V call is TRBV5-1, the J call TRBJ2-2, with D possibly being TRBD1 (5 bases). There are 13 residues in the CDR3. The germline V and J ends were trimmed by 6 bases and 3 bases, with 9 bases remaining between them. CDR1 is SGHRS, CDR2 YFSETQ, per germline.

J is TRBJ2-2 and V is TRBV6-5; TRBD1 is a possible D gene (6 bases). Per the germline V gene, CDR1 is MNHEY and CDR2 is SVGAGI. This CDR3 region has 15 residues. The V end lost 2 bases, the J end lost 6 bases, and 13 bases lay between the germline ends. CDR3 loop: CASSYITGSPGELFF. The CDR3 bases are TGTGCCAGCAGTTACATAACAGGGAGCCCCGGGGAGCTGTTTTTT.

V usage is TRBV6-5 and J usage is TRBJ1-1; 8 bases map to TRBD1. This CDR3 contains 14 residues. Germline V CDR1 and CDR2: MNHEY, SVGAGI. V was pared by 6 bases and J by 1 base, with 4 bases of the junction left unmatched. The CDR3 sequence is CASRQQGGNTEAFF. The CDR3, as DNA: TGTGCCAGCAGACAACAGGGGGGGAACACTGAAGCTTTCTTT.

The rearrangement joins TRBV29-1 to TRBJ2-7; tentatively, D is TRBD1 or TRBD2 (5 bases each). The CDR3 runs 13 residues. Germline-derived CDR1 and CDR2 are SQVTM and ANQGSEA. V lost 5 bases, J lost 3 bases, and 14 bases lay in between. Here the CDR3 reads CSVTQGDVYEQYF. CDR3 DNA sequence: TGCAGCGTTACGCAAGGGGACGTCTACGAGCAGTACTTC.

This chain joins TRBV15 and TRBJ1-2; D may be TRBD1 (6 bases). V lost 1 base and J lost 8, with 23 bases in between. The germline gives CDR1 LNHNV, CDR2 YYDKDF (reference sequence). CDR3 length: 17 amino acids. This CDR3 reads CATSRVRGPRGIGGYTF. Written as DNA, the CDR3 is TGTGCCACCAGCAGAGTTCGGGGGCCCCGAGGAATTGGCGGCTACACCTTC. Using reference TRBV15 and TRBJ1-2 for the parts outside the CDR3, the full variable domain is DAMVIQNPRYQVTQFGKPVTLSCSQTLNHNVMYWYQQKSSQAPKLLFHYYDKDFNNEADTPDNFQSRRPNTSFCFLDIRSPGLGDTAMYLCATSRVRGPRGIGGYTFGSGTRLTVV.

This chain connects TRBV18 to TRBJ1-5; the D is unclear. Per the germline V gene, CDR1 is KGHSH and CDR2 is LQKENI. The germline V and J ends were trimmed by 2 bases and 5 bases, with 13 bases remaining between them. The CDR3 is 15 residues long. The CDR3 DNA follows: TGTGCCAGCTCACCAACCGTGGCAGGAGATCAGCCCCAGCATTTT. Its protein is CASSPTVAGDQPQHF.

This clone showed up just once. The chain joins TRBV15 to TRBJ1-6; TRBD1 might be the D (6 bases). Trimming shortened V by 2 bases and J by 7 bases, and 15 bases separated the two germline ends. Germline V gives CDR1 LNHNV, CDR2 YYDKDF (reference sequence). The CDR3 is 16 residues long. CDR3 loop: CATSRSAPGANSPLHF. CDR3 DNA sequence: TGTGCCACCAGCAGATCTGCCCCGGGGGCAAATTCACCCCTCCACTTT.

A single count supports this clone. The genes are TRBV19 and TRBJ1-6; possibly TRBD1 for D (5 bases). The germline CDR1 and CDR2 sequences are LNHDA and SQIVND (reference sequence). The CDR3 has 17 residues. The V end lost 2 bases, the J end lost 10 bases, and 21 bases lay between the germline ends. CDR3 nucleotide sequence: TGTGCCAGTAGTATAAAAAGAGGGACCGGGAGCGAATCACCCCTCCACTTT. Protein sequence: CASSIKRGTGSESPLHF.

This chain links TRBV6-6 with TRBJ1-4; a possible D gene is TRBD1 (6 bases). This CDR3 has 16 amino acids. Germline V lookup: CDR1 MNHNY, CDR2 SVGAGI (reference sequence). Trimming shortened V by 5 bases and J by 8 bases, and 21 bases separated the two germline ends. CDR3 residues: CASSKARTEQREKLFF. In DNA form, the CDR3 reads TGTGCCAGCAGTAAGGCAAGGACAGAACAGAGGGAAAAACTGTTTTTT.

The V and J genes are TRBV9 and TRBJ2-2; D is ambiguous. Germline values: CDR1 SGDLS, CDR2 YYNGEE. This CDR3 region has 13 residues. V was clipped by 5 bases and J by 2 bases, with 7 bases between them. CDR3 sequence reads: CASSTINTGELFF. The DNA of the CDR3 is TGTGCCAGCAGTACTATAAACACCGGGGAGCTGTTTTTT.

This clone is a singleton in its sample. J is TRBJ2-5 and V is TRBV2; no definite D call. CDR3 length equals 11 residues. Germline loops: CDR1 SNHLY, CDR2 FYNNEI. V shed 5 bases and J shed 9 bases, with 10 bases lying between them. Written as DNA, the CDR3 is TGTGCCAGCAGTTCACAGAATTCCCAGTACTTC. It yields the protein CASSSQNSQYF.

DNA for the CDR3: TGTGCCAGCAAACCCCGGCGGGGGGACGAGCAGTACTTC. Protein sequence: CASKPRRGDEQYF. V is TRBV5-4 and J is TRBJ2-7; 8 bases line up with TRBD2. The junction had 7 bases not matched to a gene; V was cut back by 6 bases and J by 5 bases. CDR3 length: 13 residues. The germline V gene has CDR1 SGHNT and CDR2 YYREEE (reference sequence).

This rearrangement joins TRBV7-8 to TRBJ2-5; 12 bases line up with TRBD2. The germline CDR1 and CDR2 sequences are SGHVS and FQNEAQ. The CDR3 loop spans 18 amino acids. Trimming removed 5 bases from V and 1 base from J; junction bases left unmatched: 11. The CDR3 spells CASSLIGLAGGSQETQYF. In DNA, the CDR3 is TGTGCCAGCAGCCTAATCGGCCTAGCGGGAGGGAGCCAAGAGACCCAGTACTTC.

In the case of this clone: The sample has other DNA sequences that encode this CDR3 too. This chain links TRBV20-1 with TRBJ2-7, with a weak D call TRBD2 (5 bases). The V end lost 6 bases, the J end lost 7 bases, and 10 bases lay between the germline ends. The CDR3 consists of 10 residues. In germline, CDR1 is DFQATT, CDR2 SNEGSKA (reference sequence). CDR3 nucleotide sequence: TGCAGTGCCCGCCCGGGAGAGCAGTACTTC. This codes for CSARPGEQYF.

The V call is TRBV5-1, the J call TRBJ2-3; 12 nucleotides agree with TRBD2. CDR3 length: 15 amino acids. From germline, CDR1 is SGHRS and CDR2 YFSETQ. V lost 6 bases, J lost 0 bases, and 2 bases stayed unmatched. CDR3 residues: CASKGLAGSTDTQYF. The CDR3 DNA reads as TGCGCCAGCAAAGGACTAGCGGGAAGCACAGATACGCAGTATTTT.

The rearrangement links TRBV30 to TRBJ2-1; the match to TRBD2 covers 16 bases. Trimming took 3 bases from V and 7 from J; bases not matched to a gene: 6. The germline V gene encodes CDR1 GTSNPN and CDR2 SVGIG (reference sequence). The length of the CDR3 is 16 residues. CDR3 sequence reads: CAWSPGGLAGGNEQFF. CDR3 DNA sequence: TGTGCCTGGAGCCCGGGGGGACTAGCGGGAGGGAATGAGCAGTTCTTC. Based on the CDR3 plus reference TRBV30 and TRBJ2-1, the full variable domain is SQTIHQWPATLVQPVGSPLSLECTVEGTSNPNLYWYRQAAGRGLQLLFYSVGIGQISSEVPQNLSASRPQDRQFILSSKKLLLSDSGFYLCAWSPGGLAGGNEQFFGPGTRLTVL.